This entry lists 23 T cell receptor beta chains sequenced from one sample in a study of blood T cell repertoires in COVID-19. The table came from immunoSEQ multiplex PCR; TCRdb's copy has only in-frame clones and leaves some out. The table has about 200,000 clones, approximately 86% seen once. The sample consisted of PBMCs or T cells enriched from blood (not recorded which). The receptor source for this set is a woman in her thirties or forties in a cohort exposed to, infected with or recovered from COVID-19 (not recorded which).

This clone was recorded only once. The chain employs TRBV6-5 and TRBJ1-1; perhaps TRBD1 as D (5 bases). The germline CDR1 and CDR2 sequences are MNHEY and SVGAGI. The CDR3 runs 13 residues. The V end lost 6 bases, the J end lost 9 bases, and 17 bases lay between the germline ends. CDR3 protein: CASSPPGVNKAFF. The CDR3 DNA reads as TGTGCCAGCAGCCCCCCGGGGGTAAATAAAGCTTTCTTT.

There are a few counts of this clone. V usage is TRBV7-2 and J usage is TRBJ2-5; TRBD2 aligns across 11 bases. There are 17 residues in the CDR3. The V segment lost 4 bases and the J segment 0 bases; nucleotides outside the gene matches: 7. Looked up from germline, CDR1 is SGHTA and CDR2 is FQGNSA. For the CDR3, the DNA is TGTGCCAGCAGCTCCCTATGGACTAGCGGGTACCAAGAGACCCAGTACTTC. Protein product: CASSSLWTSGYQETQYF. The full variable domain, with the rest looked up from reference TRBV7-2 and TRBJ2-5, is GAGVSQSPSNKVTEKGKDVELRCDPISGHTALYWYRQSLGQGLEFLIYFQGNSAPDKSGLPSDRFSAERTGGSVSTLTIQRTQQEDSAVYLCASSSLWTSGYQETQYFGPGTRLLVL.

This sequence joins TRBV5-1 and TRBJ1-5; the match to TRBD1 covers 9 bases. Germline-derived CDR1 and CDR2 are SGHRS and YFSETQ. The V segment lost 0 bases and the J segment 2 bases; nucleotides outside the gene matches: 0. CDR3 length equals 15 residues. CDR3 sequence: CASSLGTGGNQPQHF. DNA of the CDR3: TGCGCCAGCAGCTTGGGGACAGGGGGCAATCAGCCCCAGCATTTT.

The chain combines TRBV7-9 with TRBJ2-5; 7 bases are shared with TRBD1. From germline, CDR1 is SEHNR and CDR2 FQNEAQ (reference sequence). V gave up 5 bases and J gave up 0 bases; unmatched junction bases: 3. This CDR3 is built from 14 residues. CDR3 residues: CASSPGQYQETQYF. DNA of the CDR3: TGTGCCAGCAGCCCGGGACAGTACCAAGAGACCCAGTACTTC.

The chain has TRBV18 and TRBJ2-7; TRBD1 is a possible D gene (6 bases). Trimming pared 0 bases from V and 2 bases from J, leaving 8 bases between. The CDR3 loop spans 14 amino acids. The germline gives CDR1 KGHSH, CDR2 LQKENI. The CDR3 spells CASSPPGTTYEQYF. In nucleotides, the CDR3 is TGTGCCAGCTCACCACCTGGGACAACCTACGAGCAGTACTTC.

The genes are TRBV27 and TRBJ2-2; D is perhaps TRBD2 (5 bases). CDR3 length: 12 amino acids. Trimming removed 4 bases at V and 7 bases at J, with 7 bases between. Germline lookup yields CDR1 MNHEY and CDR2 SMNVEV (reference sequence). CDR3 coding DNA: TGTGCCAGCAGTTACGGGGTCGGGGAGCTGTTTTTT. Amino acids: CASSYGVGELFF.

V gene TRBV5-4 combines with J gene TRBJ1-1; tentatively, D is TRBD1 (6 bases). Germline-derived CDR1 and CDR2 are SGHNT and YYREEE (reference sequence). The CDR3 is 15 residues long. The ends were cut back, 2 bases at V and 4 bases at J, with 15 bases in the middle. CDR3 nucleotide sequence: TGTGCCAGCAGCTTACAGGGTTTAGGGGGCACTGAAGCTTTCTTT. It yields the protein CASSLQGLGGTEAFF.

V is TRBV9 and J is TRBJ2-7, with TRBD2 matching over 7 bases. Germline loops: CDR1 SGDLS, CDR2 YYNGEE. J lost 3 bases, V lost 0 bases, and 0 bases had no gene match. There are 13 residues in the CDR3. The CDR3 sequence: CASSVGDYYEQYF. The CDR3 DNA sequence: TGTGCCAGCAGCGTAGGGGACTACTACGAGCAGTACTTC. Full variable domain (outside the CDR3, taken from reference TRBV9 and TRBJ2-7): DSGVTQTPKHLITATGQRVTLRCSPRSGDLSVYWYQQSLDQGLQFLIQYYNGEERAKGNILERFSAQQFPDLHSELNLSSLELGDSALYFCASSVGDYYEQYFGPGTRLTVT.

The genes are TRBV6-5 and TRBJ2-2, with TRBD2 as a possible D gene (5 bases). The CDR3 is 13 residues long. Germline V gene data show CDR1 as MNHEY and CDR2 as SVGAGI. Between the trimmed V and J ends, which lost 7 bases and 7 bases, there was a span of 13 bases. The CDR3 DNA reads TGTGCCAGCACCCACGGGGTGGGCGGGGAGCTGTTTTTT. It specifies CASTHGVGGELFF.

Many counts were recorded for this clone. The genes are TRBV6-1 and TRBJ1-4; 8 bases agree with TRBD1. V shed 1 base, J shed 7 bases, and the junction held 2 bases outside the gene matches. The length of the CDR3 is 14 residues. CDR1 is MNHNS, CDR2 SASEGT, per germline. The CDR3 loop is CASSEGTGFEKLFF. CDR3 DNA: TGTGCCAGCAGTGAAGGGACAGGGTTTGAAAAACTGTTTTTT.

The rearrangement joins TRBV19 to TRBJ1-6; D uncertain. Germline assignment: CDR1 LNHDA and CDR2 SQIVND (reference sequence). Between the trimmed V and J ends, which lost 3 bases and 8 bases, there was a span of 11 bases. The CDR3 totals 14 residues. This CDR3 reads CASSIGKADSPLHF. The CDR3 coding sequence is TGTGCCAGTAGTATCGGCAAGGCGGATTCACCCCTCCACTTT. Supplemented by reference TRBV19 and TRBJ1-6, the full variable domain reads DGGITQSPKYLFRKEGQNVTLSCEQNLNHDAMYWYRQDPGQGLRLIYYSQIVNDFQKGDIAEGYSVSREKKESFPLTVTSAQKNPTAFYLCASSIGKADSPLHFGNGTRLTVT.

The rearrangement links TRBV19 to TRBJ1-5; 8 nucleotides agree with TRBD1. The V segment lost 6 bases and the J segment 2 bases; nucleotides outside the gene matches: 0. Germline values: CDR1 LNHDA, CDR2 SQIVND (reference sequence). This CDR3 has 13 residues. CDR3 protein: CASRDRGNQPQHF. CDR3 DNA: TGTGCCAGTAGGGACAGGGGCAATCAGCCCCAGCATTTT.

The V and J genes are TRBV5-8 and TRBJ2-7; D not certain. V was clipped by 3 bases and J by 3 bases, with 25 bases between them. The CDR3 runs to 18 residues. Germline-derived CDR1 and CDR2 are SGHTS and YDEGEE. The CDR3: CASSSLGITKQSDYEQYF. As DNA, the CDR3 is TGTGCCAGCAGCTCCCTAGGAATCACGAAACAATCAGACTACGAGCAGTACTTC.

The chain recombines TRBV7-9 with TRBJ2-7; D perhaps matches TRBD1 (6 bases). The CDR3 loop spans 12 amino acids. Trimming stripped 6 bases from V and 4 bases from J, with 10 bases between. Looked up from germline, CDR1 is SEHNR and CDR2 is FQNEAQ (reference sequence). The CDR3 spells CASSTGWYEQYF. DNA of the CDR3: TGTGCCAGCAGTACAGGGTGGTACGAGCAGTACTTC.

The rearrangement joins TRBV27 to TRBJ1-1, with 9 bases lining up with TRBD1. V shed 5 bases, J shed 4 bases, and the junction held 8 bases outside the gene matches. CDR1 and CDR2 from the germline V gene are MNHEY and SMNVEV (reference sequence). The length of the CDR3 is 15 residues. This chain's CDR3 is CASSVNRGQGTEAFF. The CDR3 DNA follows: TGTGCCAGCAGTGTTAACAGGGGGCAGGGCACTGAAGCTTTCTTT.

The gene calls are TRBV2 and TRBJ1-6; TRBD1 aligns across 8 bases. The CDR3 contains 15 residues. Germline V gene data show CDR1 as SNHLY and CDR2 as FYNNEI. Trimming took 7 bases from V and 5 from J; bases not matched to a gene: 7. CDR3 amino acids: CASMGRGRDNSPLHF. CDR3 nucleotides: TGTGCCAGCATGGGCAGGGGGCGAGATAATTCACCCCTCCACTTT.

The V and J genes are TRBV4-1 and TRBJ1-3; D is ambiguous. CDR1 and CDR2 (germline): MGHRA, YSYEKL. Trimming removed 0 bases from V and 4 bases from J, with 4 bases in between. This CDR3 contains 13 residues. The chain's CDR3 is CASSQDPGNTIYF. Here the CDR3 DNA reads TGCGCCAGCAGCCAAGATCCGGGAAACACCATATATTTT.

The chain links TRBV19 to TRBJ2-5; 7 positions match TRBD1. The V gene's germline CDR1 is LNHDA and CDR2 SQIVND (reference sequence). The CDR3 loop spans 14 amino acids. V was clipped by 7 bases and J by 5 bases; unmatched bases: 10. CDR3 nucleotides: TGTGCCAGTAATGCCGGACAGGCGTGGGAGACCCAGTACTTC. This encodes CASNAGQAWETQYF.

This clone was seen once. The rearrangement links TRBV5-1 to TRBJ2-7; 11 nucleotides align to TRBD1. V lost 4 bases, J lost 4 bases, and 7 bases stayed unmatched. The CDR3 extends over 15 amino acids. Germline V CDR1 and CDR2: SGHRS, YFSETQ. This chain's CDR3 is CASSPTGTGGYEQYF. CDR3 nucleotides: TGCGCCAGCAGCCCAACCGGGACAGGGGGTTACGAGCAGTACTTC.

This clone was picked up a small number of times. This chain joins TRBV6-2 or TRBV6-3 and TRBJ1-2; D unresolved. V lost 5 bases and J lost 2, with 6 bases in between. The CDR3 sequence is 12 residues long. Germline V gene data show CDR1 as MNHEY and CDR2 as SVGEGT. In DNA form, the CDR3 reads TGTGCCAGCAGTCCCTCGAACTATGGCTACACCTTC. Protein: CASSPSNYGYTF.

This sequence joins TRBV7-8 and TRBJ1-2; D remains ambiguous. V dropped 2 bases and J dropped 7 bases, with 14 bases sitting between them. The CDR3 totals 14 residues. CDR1 and CDR2 from the germline V gene are SGHVS and FQNEAQ. DNA for the CDR3: TGTGCCAGCAGCTTACTACGAGGGAGTGGTGGCTACACCTTC. Amino acids: CASSLLRGSGGYTF.

This chain uses TRBV19 with TRBJ2-1; TRBD1 agrees at 10 bases. Looked up from germline, CDR1 is LNHDA and CDR2 is SQIVND (reference sequence). CDR3 length: 14 amino acids. J gave up 4 bases and V 9 bases, and 6 bases lay outside the gene matches. The CDR3 sequence is CASKTGGLYNEQFF. CDR3 DNA sequence: TGTGCCAGCAAGACAGGGGGCCTTTACAATGAGCAGTTCTTC.

The V gene is TRBV5-1, the J gene TRBJ2-7, with D maybe TRBD1 (6 bases). There are 18 residues in the CDR3. V was shortened by 0 bases and J by 0 bases, with 19 bases between the two germline ends. In germline, CDR1 is SGHRS, CDR2 YFSETQ. CDR3 in DNA: TGCGCCAGCAGCTTGGTCACAGGGATAGGGGGTAGCTCCTACGAGCAGTACTTC. Translating gives CASSLVTGIGGSSYEQYF.